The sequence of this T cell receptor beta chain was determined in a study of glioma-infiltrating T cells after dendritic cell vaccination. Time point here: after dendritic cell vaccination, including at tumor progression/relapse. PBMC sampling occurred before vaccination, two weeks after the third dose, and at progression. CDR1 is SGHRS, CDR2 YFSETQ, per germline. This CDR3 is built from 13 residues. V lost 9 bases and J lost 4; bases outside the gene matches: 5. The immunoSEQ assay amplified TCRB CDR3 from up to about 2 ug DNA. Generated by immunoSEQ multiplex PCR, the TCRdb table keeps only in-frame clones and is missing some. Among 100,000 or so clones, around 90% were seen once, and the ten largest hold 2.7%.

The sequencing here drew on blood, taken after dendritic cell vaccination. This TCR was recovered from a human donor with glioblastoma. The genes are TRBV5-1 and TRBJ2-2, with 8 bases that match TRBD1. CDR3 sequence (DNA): TGCGCCACCTTGGACAGGGTCACCGGGGAGCTGTTTTTT. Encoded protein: CATLDRVTGELFF.